Sequencing of this TCR beta chain was carried out in a study of cytomegalovirus exposure and HLA in healthy donors. Across the study: Earlier, some 200 million T cells were analyzed, and 117 million unique TCR beta sequences were found among them.

Findings and caveats of the study: When presence/absence was analysed, sequencing depth was taken to be roughly uniform across donors.

In regard to this clone: The target antigen is unknown.

The PCR made use of 60 Vbeta and 13 Jbeta primers. The protocol was immunoSEQ multiplex PCR, while the TCRdb copy is restricted to in-frame clones and leaves out a portion. The sample has hundreds of thousands of clones; nearly 80% are singletons. V lost 5 bases to trimming and J lost 3 bases; unmatched junction nucleotides: 6. This CDR3 is 15 amino acids long. The germline gives CDR1 SGHTA, CDR2 FQGNSA. Material for sequencing was PBMCs. The TCR was taken from a male donor in good health and CMV-seronegative. This chain connects TRBV7-2 to TRBJ1-3; 8 nucleotides line up with TRBD1. Here the CDR3 DNA reads TGTGCCAGCAGCAGAACAGGGGGAAGTGGAAACACCATATATTTT. This sequence encodes CASSRTGGSGNTIYF.